The 4 T cell receptor beta chains presented below share a single source sample, sequenced in a study of blood T cells in healthy people across ages. A sample-barcoded 5' primer and a J-beta primer mix were used in a second PCR of about 7 to 11 cycles. TCRdb reanalysed the 5' RACE reads using MiXCR and keeps one entry per CDR3 protein. The top ten hold just under 9% of the sample, which has about 500,000 distinct CDR3 sequences, approximately 25% seen once. A further study also used this sample, focusing on T cells of mothers and their children.

The specimen was blood. All receptors come from a boy aged 5-17 years in good health.

This clonotype has more than one count but fewer than ten. The chain has TRBV9 and TRBJ2-3; 7 bases agree with TRBD1. From germline, CDR1 is SGDLS and CDR2 YYNGEE. After removal of 3 bases from V and 2 bases from J, the junction contained 3 bases not matched to a gene. The CDR3 extends over 14 amino acids. CDR3 protein: CASSEGQLTDTQYF. The CDR3 region has the DNA TGTGCCAGCAGCGAGGGACAGCTCACAGATACGCAGTATTTT. The entire variable domain, with the rest obtained from reference TRBV9 and TRBJ2-3, is as follows: DSGVTQTPKHLITATGQRVTLRCSPRSGDLSVYWYQQSLDQGLQFLIQYYNGEERAKGNILERFSAQQFPDLHSELNLSSLELGDSALYFCASSEGQLTDTQYFGPGTRLTVL.

V gene TRBV28 combines with J gene TRBJ1-4; a possible D gene is TRBD1 (6 bases). Germline V gene sequence: CDR1 MDHEN, CDR2 SYDVKM. V lost 7 bases to trimming and J lost 3 bases, with 15 bases between them. CDR3 size: 15 residues. DNA of the CDR3: TGTGCCAGCAACCCCAGGGACACATCTAATGAAAAACTGTTTTTT. Amino acids: CASNPRDTSNEKLFF. The variable domain in full, with the rest retrieved from reference TRBV28 and TRBJ1-4, is DVKVTQSSRYLVKRTGEKVFLECVQDMDHENMFWYRQDPGLGLRLIYFSYDVKMKEKGDIPEGYSVSREKKERFSLILESASTNQTSMYLCASNPRDTSNEKLFFGSGTQLSVL.

This clonotype showed up just a few times. The chain is built from TRBV7-2 and TRBJ2-4; 9 bases fit TRBD2. The CDR3 has 13 amino acids. The V and J ends lost 6 bases and 6 bases, in that order; junction bases with no gene match: 3. CDR1 and CDR2 from the germline V gene are SGHTA and FQGNSA. The DNA for the CDR3 is TGTGCCAGCAGGCCAGCGGGGGGAAACATTCAGTACTTC. It is translated as CASRPAGGNIQYF. The complete variable domain, with remaining parts taken from reference TRBV7-2 and TRBJ2-4, reads GAGVSQSPSNKVTEKGKDVELRCDPISGHTALYWYRQSLGQGLEFLIYFQGNSAPDKSGLPSDRFSAERTGGSVSTLTIQRTQQEDSAVYLCASRPAGGNIQYFGAGTRLSVL.

This chain uses TRBV7-2 with TRBJ2-3; 9 positions agree with TRBD2. CDR1 is SGHTA, CDR2 FQGNSA, per germline. The CDR3 is 16 residues long. V lost 1 base, J lost 4 bases, and 6 bases stayed unmatched. CDR3 protein: CASSLGAGGIADTQYF. CDR3 sequence (DNA): TGTGCCAGCAGCTTAGGAGCGGGGGGCATTGCAGATACGCAGTATTTT.